These 22 T cell receptor beta chains were all obtained from the same sample, sequenced in a study of early T cells in non-severe SARS-CoV-2 infection. TCRdb re-called the 5' RACE reads through MiXCR, storing one row per CDR3 protein. This table has over 60,000 distinct CDR3 sequences, 13% appearing once. Sequences were obtained from whole blood. The source of these receptors is an adult who was a healthcare worker with PCR-confirmed SARS-CoV-2 infection or an uninfected control (not recorded which).

This clonotype showed up many times. The genes are TRBV4-1 and TRBJ2-7, with 7 bases aligning to TRBD1. Germline V gene data show CDR1 as MGHRA and CDR2 as YSYEKL. This CDR3 comprises 12 residues. J was trimmed by 5 bases and V by 4 bases; bases with no gene match: 2. The CDR3 spells CASSPTGNEQYF. CDR3 sequence (DNA): TGCGCCAGCAGCCCGACAGGGAACGAGCAGTACTTC.

The chain uses TRBV12-3 or TRBV12-4 and TRBJ2-3, with a possible D match to TRBD2 (6 bases). Trimming took 5 bases from V and 2 from J, leaving 11 bases between them. The CDR3 sequence is 14 residues long. The CDR3 protein is CASSARDFTDTQYF. DNA for the CDR3: TGTGCCAGCAGTGCCCGGGACTTCACAGATACGCAGTATTTT.

The chain combines TRBV3-1 with TRBJ1-1; D call uncertain. The germline CDR1 and CDR2 sequences are LGHDT and YNNKEL (reference sequence). The CDR3 length is 15 residues. The V end was cut by 4 bases, the J end by 0 bases, with 12 bases between. For the CDR3, the DNA is TGTGCCAGCAGCCCGAAGGAGGAAATGAACACTGAAGCTTTCTTT. Translation: CASSPKEEMNTEAFF.

V gene TRBV10-1 combines with J gene TRBJ2-3; D is possibly TRBD1 or TRBD2 (6 bases each). Germline CDR1 is WNHNN and CDR2 is SYGVQD (reference sequence). The length of the CDR3 is 13 residues. Trimming pared 4 bases from V and 5 bases from J, leaving 10 bases between. In DNA, the CDR3 is TGCGCCAGCAGTGTACAGGGAGGAGATACGCAGTATTTT. This codes for CASSVQGGDTQYF.

This clonotype was seen many times. The gene calls are TRBV6-2 or TRBV6-3 and TRBJ2-2; the match to TRBD2 covers 10 bases. The CDR3 has 17 amino acids. The V segment lost 2 bases and the J segment 5 bases; nucleotides outside the gene matches: 8. CDR1 is MNHEY, CDR2 SVGEGT, per germline. The CDR3 DNA sequence: TGTGCCAGCAGTTACCCGAGCGGGGGGGCGAGGACCGGGGAGCTGTTTTTT. Translating gives CASSYPSGGARTGELFF.

In this sample, this clonotype turned up a few times. The V call is TRBV3-1, the J call TRBJ1-1, with TRBD1 identical over 7 bases. Germline CDR1 and CDR2: LGHDT and YNNKEL (reference sequence). Trimming at V came to 4 bases and at J to 0 bases, leaving 2 bases not matched to a gene. The CDR3 spans 14 residues. The CDR3 DNA sequence: TGTGCCAGCAGCCCGACAGGGATGAACACTGAAGCTTTCTTT. Translated, it gives CASSPTGMNTEAFF.

The table lists this clonotype with a few counts. The chain combines TRBV7-2 with TRBJ1-2; tentatively, D is TRBD1 (5 bases). CDR1 SGHTA and CDR2 FQGNSA come from the germline V gene. V was pared by 5 bases and J by 4 bases, with 14 bases between. This CDR3 is 14 amino acids long. The CDR3, as DNA: TGTGCCAGCAGCGGGGACCGACGATCCTATGGCTACACCTTC. This encodes CASSGDRRSYGYTF.

This clonotype showed up just a few times. The V and J genes are TRBV29-1 and TRBJ1-1; 8 nucleotides match TRBD1. Germline V gene data show CDR1 as SQVTM and CDR2 as ANQGSEA. Trimming cost V 6 bases and J 7 bases; bases outside gene matches: 4. CDR3 size: 11 residues. The CDR3 DNA follows: TGCAGCGTCGGCGGGACAGGTGAAGCTTTCTTT. It is translated as CSVGGTGEAFF.

In this sample, this clonotype turned up once. The chain uses TRBV29-1 and TRBJ2-1; D remains unclear. Germline CDR1 reads SQVTM; CDR2 reads ANQGSEA. V was trimmed by 7 bases and J by 0 bases, leaving 16 bases between them. The CDR3 has 15 amino acids. The CDR3 region has the DNA TGCAGCGACACGGGTAGCTCAAGCTCCTACAATGAGCAGTTCTTC. This codes for CSDTGSSSSYNEQFF.

This clonotype was observed many times. V and J are TRBV6-5 and TRBJ1-6; D unclear. Trimming cost V 0 bases and J 10 bases, with 13 bases left between them. CDR3 length equals 15 residues. Germline V gives CDR1 MNHEY, CDR2 SVGAGI. CDR3 in amino acids: CASSYSNAAGSPLHF. As DNA, the CDR3 is TGTGCCAGCAGTTACTCGAATGCGGCTGGATCACCCCTCCACTTT.

In this sample, this clonotype turned up many times. The chain employs TRBV5-1 and TRBJ2-2, with no clear D. This CDR3 contains 16 residues. Deletions cut 0 bases from V and 0 bases from J, with 9 bases between. From germline, CDR1 is SGHRS and CDR2 YFSETQ. DNA of the CDR3: TGCGCCAGCAGCTTGGCCACCGGATCGAACACCGGGGAGCTGTTTTTT. Translation gives CASSLATGSNTGELFF.

The chain recombines TRBV2 with TRBJ2-3, with 7 nucleotides matching TRBD1. After removal of 4 bases from V and 0 bases from J, the junction contained 1 base not matched to a gene. The CDR3 totals 14 residues. Germline CDR1 reads SNHLY; CDR2 reads FYNNEI. The CDR3 region is CASSGDSSTDTQYF. The CDR3 DNA reads as TGTGCCAGCAGTGGGGACAGCAGCACAGATACGCAGTATTTT.

This clonotype came up many times. CDR3 in DNA: TGTGCCAGCAGCCCACGAGGGAGCTCCTACGAGCAGTACTTC. Its translation is CASSPRGSSYEQYF. This sequence joins TRBV5-4 and TRBJ2-7, with D possibly being TRBD2 (5 bases). The germline gives CDR1 SGHNT, CDR2 YYREEE (reference sequence). V was pared by 4 bases and J by 0 bases, with 11 bases between. The CDR3 extends over 14 amino acids.

The genes are TRBV2 and TRBJ2-5; D gene unclear. The CDR3 totals 11 residues. V was trimmed by 3 bases and J by 5 bases, leaving 4 bases between them. Germline V lookup: CDR1 SNHLY, CDR2 FYNNEI. CDR3 residues: CASSDEETQYF. The DNA of the CDR3 is TGTGCCAGCAGTGATGAGGAGACCCAGTACTTC.

This chain connects TRBV7-9 to TRBJ1-3; a weak D match, TRBD1 (5 bases). V was cut by 5 bases and J by 7 bases, with 18 bases left in between. CDR1 and CDR2 (germline): SEHNR, FQNEAQ (reference sequence). The CDR3 length is 15 residues. The CDR3 is CASSAKVGQVNTIYF. The CDR3 DNA is TGTGCCAGCAGCGCGAAGGTGGGGCAGGTGAACACCATATATTTT. Complete variable domain (other parts from reference TRBV7-9 and TRBJ1-3): DTGVSQNPRHKITKRGQNVTFRCDPISEHNRLYWYRQTLGQGPEFLTYFQNEAQLEKSRLLSDRFSAERPKGSFSTLEIQRTEQGDSAMYLCASSAKVGQVNTIYFGEGSWLTVV.

This clonotype came up many times. This chain uses TRBV20-1 with TRBJ1-2; D unresolved. CDR1 and CDR2 (germline): DFQATT, SNEGSKA (reference sequence). V was pared by 2 bases and J by 4 bases, with 11 bases between. The CDR3 is 13 amino acids. The CDR3 bases are TGCAGTGCTAGATTGGGTGAAGGCTATGGCTACACCTTC. Translated, it gives CSARLGEGYGYTF.

This chain connects TRBV29-1 to TRBJ2-7, with D possibly matching TRBD1 (6 bases). This CDR3 contains 15 residues. V was pared by 3 bases and J by 6 bases, with 21 bases between. CDR1 SQVTM and CDR2 ANQGSEA come from the germline V gene. The chain's CDR3 is CSVDPTRTDLGEQYF. In DNA, the CDR3 is TGCAGCGTTGATCCGACACGGACAGATCTGGGCGAGCAGTACTTC.

This clonotype was detected many times. The chain joins TRBV5-5 to TRBJ1-5, with unresolved D. Germline V CDR1 and CDR2: SGHKS, YYEKEE (reference sequence). Trimming stripped 0 bases from V and 7 bases from J, with 8 bases between. The length of the CDR3 is 13 residues. As DNA, the CDR3 is TGTGCCAGCAGCTTGGCCTTAGGGCAGCCCCAGCATTTT. Amino acid sequence: CASSLALGQPQHF.

This clonotype was seen only a few times. The chain joins TRBV3-1 to TRBJ2-2; TRBD1 or TRBD2 may be the D gene (6 bases each). Trimming took off 0 bases at V and 4 bases at J, with 15 bases between the two ends. This CDR3 region has 17 residues. Germline V CDR1 and CDR2: LGHDT, YNNKEL (reference sequence). The CDR3 spells CASSQDLGGFSTGELFF. The CDR3 DNA reads TGTGCCAGCAGCCAAGATTTAGGGGGGTTTTCCACCGGGGAGCTGTTTTTT.

The J gene is TRBJ1-6, the V gene TRBV6-6; unclear D gene. CDR3 length: 15 residues. Germline CDR1 MNHNY, CDR2 SVGAGI (reference sequence). V dropped 5 bases and J dropped 5 bases, with 13 bases sitting between them. The CDR3 DNA sequence: TGTGCCAGCAGTCCCCCCCAAAGGGATAATTCACCCCTCCACTTT. Translation gives CASSPPQRDNSPLHF.

This clonotype was counted many times. The chain combines TRBV10-2 with TRBJ2-7; tentatively, D is TRBD1 (5 bases). CDR1 WSHSY and CDR2 SAAADI come from the germline V gene. The CDR3 has 14 residues. V lost 2 bases and J 4 bases, leaving 12 bases between the germline ends. The CDR3 here is CASSEGAQRYEQYF. The CDR3 region has the DNA TGCGCCAGCAGTGAGGGGGCTCAGAGGTACGAGCAGTACTTC.

This clonotype was detected many times. The genes are TRBV5-8 and TRBJ2-1, with a weak D call TRBD2 (7 bases). Looked up from germline, CDR1 is SGHTS and CDR2 is YDEGEE. This CDR3 is built from 14 residues. The V end was cut by 6 bases, the J end by 7 bases, with 17 bases between. The CDR3 DNA follows: TGTGCCAGCACCCCGGGGGGCGCGATAAATGAGCAGTTCTTC. This translates into CASTPGGAINEQFF.